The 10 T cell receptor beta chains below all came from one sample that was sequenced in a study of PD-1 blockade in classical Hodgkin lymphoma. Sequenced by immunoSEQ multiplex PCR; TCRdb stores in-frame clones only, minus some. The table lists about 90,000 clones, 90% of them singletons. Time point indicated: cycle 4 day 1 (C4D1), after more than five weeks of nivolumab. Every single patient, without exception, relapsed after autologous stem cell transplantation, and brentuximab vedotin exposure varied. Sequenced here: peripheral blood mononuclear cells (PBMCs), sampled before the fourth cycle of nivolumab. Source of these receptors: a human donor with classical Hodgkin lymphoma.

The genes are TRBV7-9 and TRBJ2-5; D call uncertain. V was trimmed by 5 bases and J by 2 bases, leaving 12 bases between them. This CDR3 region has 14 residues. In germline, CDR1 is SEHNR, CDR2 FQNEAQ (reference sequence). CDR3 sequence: CASSVTVVQETQYF. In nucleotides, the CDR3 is TGTGCCAGCAGCGTGACCGTGGTGCAAGAGACCCAGTACTTC.

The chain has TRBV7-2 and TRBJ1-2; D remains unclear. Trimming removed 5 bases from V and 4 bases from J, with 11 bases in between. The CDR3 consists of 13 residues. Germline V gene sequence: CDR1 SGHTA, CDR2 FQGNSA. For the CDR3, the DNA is TGTGCCAGCAGCCCGGATCTTCTCTATGGCTACACCTTC. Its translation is CASSPDLLYGYTF.

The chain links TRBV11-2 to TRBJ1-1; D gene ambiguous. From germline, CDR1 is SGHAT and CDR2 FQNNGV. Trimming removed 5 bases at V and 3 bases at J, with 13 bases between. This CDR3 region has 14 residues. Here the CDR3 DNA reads TGTGCCAGCAGCGGCACGGTGAGGGACACTGAAGCTTTCTTT. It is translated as CASSGTVRDTEAFF. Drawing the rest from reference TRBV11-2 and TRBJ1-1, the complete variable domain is EAGVAQSPRYKIIEKRQSVAFWCNPISGHATLYWYQQILGQGPKLLIQFQNNGVVDDSQLPKDRFSAERLKGVDSTLKIQPAKLEDSAVYLCASSGTVRDTEAFFGQGTRLTVV.

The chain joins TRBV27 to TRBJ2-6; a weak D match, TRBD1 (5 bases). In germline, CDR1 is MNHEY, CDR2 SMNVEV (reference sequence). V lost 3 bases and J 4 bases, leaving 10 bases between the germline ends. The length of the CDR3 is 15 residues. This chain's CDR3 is CASSLGRVGANVLTF. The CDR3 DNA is TGTGCCAGCAGTTTGGGCAGGGTCGGGGCCAACGTCCTGACTTTC.

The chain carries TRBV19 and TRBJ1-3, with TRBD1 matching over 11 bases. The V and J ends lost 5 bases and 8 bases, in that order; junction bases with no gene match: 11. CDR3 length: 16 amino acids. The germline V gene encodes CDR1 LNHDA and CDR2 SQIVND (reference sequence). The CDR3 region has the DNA TGTGCCAGTAGTGACAGACGGACAGGGGGCGCGGACACCATATATTTT. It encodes CASSDRRTGGADTIYF.

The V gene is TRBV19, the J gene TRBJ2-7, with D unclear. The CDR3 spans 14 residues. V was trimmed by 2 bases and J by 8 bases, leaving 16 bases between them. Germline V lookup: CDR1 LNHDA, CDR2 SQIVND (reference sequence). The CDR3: CASSISPRSAQQYF. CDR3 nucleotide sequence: TGTGCCAGTAGTATAAGTCCTAGGTCCGCTCAGCAGTACTTC.

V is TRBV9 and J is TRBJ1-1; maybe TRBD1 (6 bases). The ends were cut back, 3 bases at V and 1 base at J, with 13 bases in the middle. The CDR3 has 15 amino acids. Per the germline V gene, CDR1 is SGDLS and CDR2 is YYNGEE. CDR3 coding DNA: TGTGCCAGCAGCGCCTTGGACAGACCGAACACTGAAGCTTTCTTT. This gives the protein CASSALDRPNTEAFF.

DNA of the CDR3: TGCGCCAGCAGCTTGGCCACCCCCCTTGAAGGCTACACCTTC. Its translation: CASSLATPLEGYTF. The V call is TRBV5-1, the J call TRBJ1-2; D gene unclear. There are 14 residues in the CDR3. With 0 bases removed from V and 8 bases from J, the gap between germline ends came to 14 bases. From germline, CDR1 is SGHRS and CDR2 YFSETQ.

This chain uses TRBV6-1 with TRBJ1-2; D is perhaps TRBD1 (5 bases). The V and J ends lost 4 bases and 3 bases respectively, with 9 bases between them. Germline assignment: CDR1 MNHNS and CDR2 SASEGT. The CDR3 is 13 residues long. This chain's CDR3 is CASSVQVHYGYTF. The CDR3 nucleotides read TGTGCCAGCAGTGTACAGGTTCACTATGGCTACACCTTC.

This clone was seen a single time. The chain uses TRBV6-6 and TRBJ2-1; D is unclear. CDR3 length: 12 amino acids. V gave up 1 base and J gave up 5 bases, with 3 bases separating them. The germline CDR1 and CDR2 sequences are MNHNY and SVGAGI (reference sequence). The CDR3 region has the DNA TGTGCCAGCAGTTACTACGACAATGAGCAGTTCTTC. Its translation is CASSYYDNEQFF.